This TCR beta chain was sequenced for a study of identical twins. Points on this clonotype: Its antigen is undetermined.

V gave up 5 bases and J gave up 5 bases, with 16 bases separating them. The CDR3 totals 15 residues. Whole-study results and caveats: Sequences that were out-of-frame, alpha and twin-shared displayed an excess of low generation probability.

Using its own MiXCR run on the 5' RACE reads, TCRdb lists one record per CDR3 protein. The top ten hold less than 2% of the sample, which has some 600,000 distinct CDR3 sequences, under 8.5% seen once. The sample was also reused in another study, on yellow fever vaccine responses in identical twins.

This clonotype originated in a woman aged 18-29 years in good health. The chain employs TRBV12-3 or TRBV12-4 and TRBJ1-5, with TRBD1 as a possible D gene (5 bases). Sequences were obtained from PBMCs. The CDR3: CASSPPGKIDQPQHF. The CDR3, as DNA: TGTGCCAGCAGTCCCCCAGGGAAAATAGATCAGCCCCAGCATTTT.